This T cell receptor beta chain was observed in a study of cytomegalovirus exposure and HLA in healthy donors. The validation cohort, a group of some 120 subjects, included the donors and was separate from the roughly 670-subject first cohort. Assay: immunoSEQ multiplex PCR; the TCRdb copy retains only in-frame clones and omits some. Here the sample spans around 400,000 clones, 70% to 90% being singletons. Trimming took 6 bases from V and 4 from J, leaving 12 bases between them. In germline, CDR1 is SNHLY, CDR2 FYNNEI. CDR3 length: 13 amino acids. Whole-study findings and limits: Confirmation was obtained in vitro that a few CMV-associated chains are specific for CMV antigens.

Points on this clone: What it recognizes is unknown.

This TCR was sampled from a woman between 18 and 29 years old in good health and CMV-seronegative. The V call is TRBV2, the J call TRBJ1-2; D is ambiguous. The sample taken for sequencing was PBMCs. CDR3 DNA: TGTGCCAGCAGGAATACAGTCCTCTATGGCTACACCTTC. This translates into CASRNTVLYGYTF.